The table lists the clone carrying this T cell receptor beta chain with many counts. No antigen is known for it. Per germline, CDR1 SEHNR and CDR2 FQNEAQ (reference sequence). This CDR3 has 14 amino acids. Trimming stripped 1 base from V and 2 bases from J, with 9 bases between. This record comes from a study of T-cell memory formation after mild COVID-19. Study results and limitations: Contracting CD8+ clones were enriched in EMRA, CD4+ mainly in CM and EM. Certain responding clones were present in pre-infection memory, suggesting participation of cross-reactive memory.

Researchers used 5'RACE with constant-segment primers to make TCR alpha and TCR beta cDNA libraries that carry sample barcodes and UMIs. TCRdb reprocessed the 5' RACE reads with MiXCR, giving one entry per CDR3 protein. The top ten clones hold about 0.84% of a sample with approximately 46,000 distinct CDR3 sequences, roughly 6.6% of them seen once. This receptor was identified in an adult who had mild COVID-19 (a few samples of this study predate the infection). Cell type and time point are not known. The chain joins TRBV7-9 to TRBJ2-7; a possible D gene is TRBD1 (5 bases). Sequencing was done on a sample of PBMCs or a T cell subset sorted from them (not recorded which). DNA for the CDR3: TGTGCCAGCAGCTTAGTGCAGGGAACCTACGAGCAGTACTTC. Translated, it gives CASSLVQGTYEQYF. Looking up the rest from reference TRBV7-9 and TRBJ2-7 gives the full variable domain: DTGVSQNPRHKITKRGQNVTFRCDPISEHNRLYWYRQTLGQGPEFLTYFQNEAQLEKSRLLSDRFSAERPKGSFSTLEIQRTEQGDSAMYLCASSLVQGTYEQYFGPGTRLTVT.